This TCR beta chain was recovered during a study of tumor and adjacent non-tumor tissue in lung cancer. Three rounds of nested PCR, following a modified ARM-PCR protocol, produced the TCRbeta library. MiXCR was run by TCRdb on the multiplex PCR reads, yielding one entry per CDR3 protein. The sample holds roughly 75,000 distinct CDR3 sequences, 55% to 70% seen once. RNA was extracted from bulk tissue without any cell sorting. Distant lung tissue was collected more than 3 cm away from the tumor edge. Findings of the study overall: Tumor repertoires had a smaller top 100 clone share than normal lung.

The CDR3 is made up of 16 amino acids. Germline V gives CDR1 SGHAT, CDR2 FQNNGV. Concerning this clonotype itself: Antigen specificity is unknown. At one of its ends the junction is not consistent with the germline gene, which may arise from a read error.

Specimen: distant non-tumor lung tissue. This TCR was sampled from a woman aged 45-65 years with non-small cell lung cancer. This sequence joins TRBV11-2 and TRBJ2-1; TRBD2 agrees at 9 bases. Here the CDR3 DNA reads TGTGCCAGCAGATTAGTCGGCGGGAGGGCCGTCAATGAGCAATTCTTC. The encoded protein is CASRLVGGRAVNEQFF.